This T cell receptor (beta chain) appears in the sequencing data of a study of shared clonotypes between healthy human individuals. Notes on the study in general: Sequencing depth was expected to affect clonotype sharing among donors.

Method: immunoSEQ multiplex PCR; TCRdb's copy keeps in-frame clones and lacks some. This table holds about half a million clones, around four fifths found once. Trimming removed 3 bases from V and 7 bases from J; junction bases left unmatched: 20. Looked up from germline, CDR1 is GTSNPN and CDR2 is SVGIG (reference sequence). The CDR3 totals 18 residues. A few counts support this clone. No antigen is known for it. The sequence was obtained from a woman aged 40 to 50 in good health. Some clones in this sample may be carry-over from other donors' samples. The chain uses TRBV30 and TRBJ1-5; 8 nucleotides line up with TRBD1. The specimen sequenced was PBMCs. CDR3 coding DNA: TGTGCCTGGAGCCCAGGCCTCTGGCAGGGGGCGCCGGGGCAGCCCCAGCATTTT. Protein: CAWSPGLWQGAPGQPQHF.